Sequencing of this T cell receptor (beta chain) was carried out in a study of blood T cells in healthy people across ages. General observations from the study: Correlation between TCR beta diversity and naive T cell percentage was strong. The unsorted PBMCs prevented any conclusive comparison of naive versus antigen-experienced cells.

PCR was performed a second time for about 6 to 12 cycles using a sample-barcoded 5' primer and a J-beta primer mix. TCRdb reanalysed the 5' RACE reads using MiXCR and keeps one entry per CDR3 protein. Of roughly 700,000 distinct CDR3 sequences listed, more than 20% are singletons. The CDR3 has 16 residues. V lost 4 bases, J lost 0 bases, and 3 bases stayed unmatched. Per germline, CDR1 LGHDT and CDR2 YNNKEL (reference sequence). Comments on this clonotype: Its cognate antigen is unknown.

These data were also filed under a second study, of T cells of mothers and their children. Per that paper: Overlap ran slightly, non-significantly higher for related than unrelated mother-child pairs.

The origin of this receptor is a boy aged 5-17 years in good health. What was sequenced was blood. This chain links TRBV3-1 with TRBJ2-6; 7 nucleotides align to TRBD1. CDR3 nucleotides: TGTGCCAGCAGCCTCGGGACAGCCTCTGGGGCCAACGTCCTGACTTTC. Its translation: CASSLGTASGANVLTF.